Listed below are T cell receptor beta chains from one sample, sequenced in a study of the immune and genomic landscape of osteosarcoma. The data were produced by immunoSEQ multiplex PCR, yet TCRdb's version contains in-frame clones alone and is incomplete. The sample comprises roughly 2,800 clones, over 65% of which are singletons, and around 9.8% rests with the top ten. The material sequenced was metastatic tumor tissue from the lung. Receptor source: a woman between 18 and 30 years old with osteosarcoma. Both conserved end residues are part of each CDR3. Each record gives: V gene, D gene, J gene, clone size, CDR3 DNA, CDR3 protein. The D gene is left open where the match is weak. Only part of the rows carry a size: once, few, many, or a class if the clone is expanded.

>TRBV9|-|TRBJ1-1|few
TGTGCCAGCAGCGTAGCTGGGCTGAACACTGAAGCTTTCTTT
CASSVAGLNTEAFF
>TRBV5-1|-|TRBJ2-5|-
TGCGCCAGCAGCTTGAGCCAAGAGACCCAGTACTTC
CASSLSQETQYF
>TRBV7-9|-|TRBJ2-5|-
TGTGCCAGCAGCCGAGGTGAGACCCAGTACTTC
CASSRGETQYF
>TRBV6-5|TRBD1|TRBJ1-2|-
TGTGCCAGCAGGAGGGGTCGGGACAGGGGAAGCTACACCTTC
CASRRGRDRGSYTF
>TRBV4-1|-|TRBJ1-2|-
TGCGCCAGCAGCCAAGAGTCGACAGCCGCCTATGGCTACACCTTC
CASSQESTAAYGYTF
>TRBV6-5|-|TRBJ1-5|-
TGTGCCAGCACCCTAGGACCCGGCAATCAGCCCCAGCATTTT
CASTLGPGNQPQHF
>TRBV4-1|TRBD1|TRBJ2-2|-
TGCGCCAGCAGCCAAGAGTGGACAGGGTCCGGGGAGCTGTTTTTT
CASSQEWTGSGELFF
>TRBV11-2|TRBD2|TRBJ2-3|-
TGTGCCAGCAGCCGCCTTAGCGGGGGGACAGATACGCAGTATTTT
CASSRLSGGTDTQYF
>TRBV30|-|TRBJ1-4|-
TGTGCCTGGAGTGTACGGGTCCGGGAAAAACTGTTTTTT
CAWSVRVREKLFF
>TRBV20-1|-|TRBJ1-2|-
TGCAGTGCTAGAGATAGGGAGGACTACACCTTC
CSARDREDYTF
>TRBV7-2|-|TRBJ2-5|-
TGTGCCAGCAGCTTCGGCGCAACTATTGAGACCCAGTACTTC
CASSFGATIETQYF
>TRBV2|TRBD1|TRBJ1-2|-
TGTGCCAGCAGTGAATCCCCCCCAGGGGGCGGGGGCTACACCTTC
CASSESPPGGGGYTF
>TRBV5-5|-|TRBJ2-1|-
TGTGCCAGCAGCTGGGATTCCTACAATGAGCAGTTCTTC
CASSWDSYNEQFF
>TRBV30|-|TRBJ1-1|-
TGTGCCTGGAGTGTACTGAACACTGAAGCTTTCTTT
CAWSVLNTEAFF
>TRBV7-2|TRBD1|TRBJ2-3|few
TGTGCCAGCAGCGTAAGGACAGGGGGCACAGATACGCAGTATTTT
CASSVRTGGTDTQYF
>TRBV15|-|TRBJ2-5|-
TGTGCCACCGCGAACCAGTACCAAGAGACCCAGTACTTC
CATANQYQETQYF
>TRBV7-3|-|TRBJ2-6|once
TGTGCCAGCAGCTCCGCGGGCCACTCTGGGGCCAACGTCCTGACTTTC
CASSSAGHSGANVLTF
>TRBV7-2|-|TRBJ2-3|-
TGTGCCAGCAGCTTAGGGGCGGTCCCCACAGATACGCAGTATTTT
CASSLGAVPTDTQYF
>TRBV5-1|-|TRBJ2-3|once
TGCGCCAGCAGCTTGGTCGGACAGAGCACAGATACGCAGTATTTT
CASSLVGQSTDTQYF
>TRBV11-1|TRBD2|TRBJ2-5|-
TGTGCCAGCGGCCGCTCGGGGGGGCTGGGGGAGACCCAGTACTTC
CASGRSGGLGETQYF
>TRBV6-1|-|TRBJ1-2|-
TGTGCCAGCGTCGAGAGGGAGGCCTATGGCTACACCTTC
CASVEREAYGYTF
>TRBV5-8|-|TRBJ1-2|-
TGTGCCAACAGCTTGCACTATGGCTACACCTTC
CANSLHYGYTF
>TRBV5-8|TRBD2|TRBJ2-2|-
TGTGCCAGCAGCTTGCTCCAGGGCGGGGGCACCGGGGAGCTGTTTTTT
CASSLLQGGGTGELFF
>TRBV5-6|-|TRBJ2-3|-
TGTGCCAGCAGCCGCCGGGACGGCTTTTCAGATACGCAGTATTTT
CASSRRDGFSDTQYF
>TRBV19|-|TRBJ2-2|-
TGTGCCAGTAGTATAGGCAGATGGGGGACCGGGGAGCTGTTTTTT
CASSIGRWGTGELFF
>TRBV7-8|-|TRBJ1-1|-
TGTGCCAGCAGCTTAGGATTTAACACTGAAGCTTTCTTT
CASSLGFNTEAFF
>TRBV4-3|TRBD1|TRBJ1-4|-
TGCGCCAGCTCGACAGGGTGGACCTATAATGAAAAACTGTTTTTT
CASSTGWTYNEKLFF
>TRBV6-6|-|TRBJ1-2|-
TGTGCCACCCACCTTAGGGTGGGGTCCTATGGCTACACCTTC
CATHLRVGSYGYTF
>TRBV27|-|TRBJ1-1|-
TGTGCCAGCAATCGGGGACCGAACACTGAAGCTTTCTTT
CASNRGPNTEAFF
>TRBV14|TRBD2|TRBJ2-2|once
TGTGCCAGCAGCCAAGGGGCTAGCGGGTTCCCCGGGGAGCTGTTTTTT
CASSQGASGFPGELFF
>TRBV7-8|-|TRBJ2-7|-
TGTGCCAGCAGCTTATTAGGGGGGATCGACGAGCAGTACTTC
CASSLLGGIDEQYF